The clone carrying this T cell receptor (beta chain) was observed many times. Its target is not known. MiXCR, applied by TCRdb to the 5' RACE reads, yields one record per CDR3 protein. Here the sample spans some 630,000 distinct CDR3 sequences, just over 7% being singletons. This specimen belongs to a study of identical twins. Findings and caveats of the study: With abundant cord blood beta clonotypes, insertions were fewer; memory repertoires showed no such pattern.

Trimming pared 10 bases from V and 4 bases from J, leaving 11 bases between. Germline CDR1 is ENHRY and CDR2 is SYGVKD. This CDR3 comprises 11 residues. This sample also belongs to another study, concerning yellow fever vaccine responses in identical twins.

The clonotype was recovered from a woman aged 18-29 years in good health. This rearrangement joins TRBV10-3 to TRBJ2-7; TRBD1 might be the D (6 bases). The sequenced sample consisted of PBMCs. In DNA form, the CDR3 reads TGTGCCACCCGACAGGAGTACGAGCAGTACGTC. It codes for CATRQEYEQYV.